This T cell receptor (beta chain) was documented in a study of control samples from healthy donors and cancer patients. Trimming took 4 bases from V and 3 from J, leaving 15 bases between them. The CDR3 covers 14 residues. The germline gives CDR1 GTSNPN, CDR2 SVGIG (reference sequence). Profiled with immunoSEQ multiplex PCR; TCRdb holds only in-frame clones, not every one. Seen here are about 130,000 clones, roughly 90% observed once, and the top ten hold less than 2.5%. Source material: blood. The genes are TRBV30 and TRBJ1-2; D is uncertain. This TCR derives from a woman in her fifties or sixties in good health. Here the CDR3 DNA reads TGTGCCTGGACCCCCGAGGTGGCGGACTATGGCTACACCTTC. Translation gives CAWTPEVADYGYTF.